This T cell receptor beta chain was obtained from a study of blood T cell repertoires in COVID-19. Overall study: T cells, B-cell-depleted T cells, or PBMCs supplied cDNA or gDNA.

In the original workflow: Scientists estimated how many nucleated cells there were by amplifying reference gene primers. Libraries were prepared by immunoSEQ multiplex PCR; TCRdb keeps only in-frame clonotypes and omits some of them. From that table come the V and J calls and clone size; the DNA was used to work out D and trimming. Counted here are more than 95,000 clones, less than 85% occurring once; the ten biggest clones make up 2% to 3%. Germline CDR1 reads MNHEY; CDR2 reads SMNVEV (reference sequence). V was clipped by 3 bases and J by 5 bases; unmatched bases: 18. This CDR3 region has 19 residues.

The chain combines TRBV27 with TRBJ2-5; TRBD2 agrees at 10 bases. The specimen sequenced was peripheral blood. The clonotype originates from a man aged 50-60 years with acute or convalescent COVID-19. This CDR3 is CASSFRSPLSGRAGETQYF. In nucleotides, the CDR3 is TGTGCCAGCAGTTTCCGCAGCCCCTTAAGCGGGAGGGCCGGTGAGACCCAGTACTTC.